Listed below are T cell receptor beta chains from one sample, sequenced in a study of blood T cell repertoires in COVID-19. Libraries were prepared by immunoSEQ multiplex PCR; TCRdb keeps only in-frame clonotypes and omits some of them. The sample has about 300,000 clones, just over 85% seen once; the top ten hold about 10%. Sequenced sample: PBMCs or T cells enriched from blood (not recorded which). The receptors originated from a woman aged 18-35 years who had recovered from COVID-19. Each CDR3 is given with its conserved first and last residue. A D gene is named only where the DNA matches it firmly. The size of a clone is reported for some rows only, either as once, few or many, or as a class for expanded clones.

abundance,j_gene,v_gene,d_gene,CDR3nt,CDR3aa
NA,TRBJ1-1,TRBV20-1,NA,TGCAGTGCTACGCGGGGGACTGAAGCTTTCTTT,CSATRGTEAFF
NA,TRBJ2-1,TRBV9,NA,TGTGCCAGCAGCGTAGCTTACAATGAGCAGTTCTTC,CASSVAYNEQFF
NA,TRBJ1-6,TRBV30,TRBD1,TGTGCCTGGAGTGAGACAGGGCAGTCACCCCTCCACTTT,CAWSETGQSPLHF
NA,TRBJ1-1,TRBV5-1,NA,TGCGCCAGCAGCTTGGTGGGGTCGGGGGGCACGACTGAAGCTTTCTTT,CASSLVGSGGTTEAFF
NA,TRBJ1-5,TRBV19,TRBD1,TGTGCCAGTAGTATTAAGGCAGGGGGAATGAAAATGGGCAATCAGCCCCAGCATTTT,CASSIKAGGMKMGNQPQHF
NA,TRBJ1-1,TRBV5-1,NA,TGCGCCAGCAGCTATAAACGAGCAACTAACACTGAAGCTTTCTTT,CASSYKRATNTEAFF
NA,TRBJ1-2,TRBV2,NA,TGTGCCAGCAGTGAACACGGTAACTATGGCTACACCTTC,CASSEHGNYGYTF
NA,TRBJ1-1,TRBV30,NA,TGTGCCTGGAGTAACTCCCCCAGGTACACTGAAGCTTTCTTT,CAWSNSPRYTEAFF
NA,TRBJ2-7,TRBV25-1,TRBD1,TGTGCCAGCAGTTCACCGGGACAGGGGTTTCCCGAGCAGTACTTC,CASSSPGQGFPEQYF
NA,TRBJ1-1,TRBV5-1,NA,TGCGCCAGCAGCTTGGTACAGGGTGAAGCTTTCTTT,CASSLVQGEAFF
NA,TRBJ2-3,TRBV9,TRBD2,TGTGCCAGCAGCGTAGCTACGGCGGGGGGGACAGATACGCAGTATTTT,CASSVATAGGTDTQYF
NA,TRBJ1-1,TRBV27,NA,TGTGCCAGCAGTTTTATCTCTGGAGGGGATACTGAAGCTTTCTTT,CASSFISGGDTEAFF
NA,TRBJ1-5,TRBV2,NA,TGTGCCAGCAGTATAGACAGATTCAATCAGCCCCAGCATTTT,CASSIDRFNQPQHF
NA,TRBJ2-1,TRBV24-1,TRBD2,TGTGCCACCAGTACGGGACTAGGTAGTAGATCCTACAATGAGCAGTTCTTC,CATSTGLGSRSYNEQFF
NA,TRBJ2-3,TRBV28,TRBD1,TGTGCCAGTCGGGACAGGGTGGGGGCAGATACGCAGTATTTT,CASRDRVGADTQYF
once,TRBJ1-1,TRBV29-1,TRBD1,TGCAGCGTTGATTCGGGACAGGGTGCTTTCTTT,CSVDSGQGAFF
NA,TRBJ1-1,TRBV19,NA,TGTGCCAGTAGTATAGGCCCTCCGAACAGGGTGAACACTGAAGCTTTCTTT,CASSIGPPNRVNTEAFF
NA,TRBJ2-3,TRBV3-1/TRBV3-2,TRBD2,TGTGCCAGCAGCCAAATCTTAGCGGGAGGCAGGGATACGCAGTATTTT,CASSQILAGGRDTQYF
NA,TRBJ1-1,TRBV10-1,TRBD1,TGCGCCAGCAGTACCTCAGGGGGTGAAGCTTTCTTT,CASSTSGGEAFF
NA,TRBJ1-4,TRBV28,NA,TGTGCCAGCAGTCCTTCCCTCGGGGGGGCTAATGAAAAACTGTTTTTT,CASSPSLGGANEKLFF
NA,TRBJ2-7,TRBV27,TRBD1,TGTGCCAGCTCCTTTAGGGACAGGGGCTACGAGCAGTACTTC,CASSFRDRGYEQYF
NA,TRBJ2-5,TRBV3-1/TRBV3-2,NA,TGTGCCAGCAGCCGAGCCTCCTTCCAAGAGACCCAGTACTTC,CASSRASFQETQYF
once,TRBJ2-7,TRBV18,TRBD1,TGTGCCAGCTCACCACCAGTGACAGGGGAGGTCTACGAGCAGTACTTC,CASSPPVTGEVYEQYF
once,TRBJ2-1,TRBV12-3/TRBV12-4,NA,TGTGCCAGCAGTTCAGGGTTCAATGAGCAGTTCTTC,CASSSGFNEQFF
once,TRBJ1-4,TRBV9,TRBD1,TGTGCCAGCAGCCAAGGGACAGCTGCGGGTAATGAAAAACTGTTTTTT,CASSQGTAAGNEKLFF
NA,TRBJ1-3,TRBV7-9,TRBD1,TGTGCCAGCAGCTCCTGGACAGGGGAGGCTGGAAACACCATATATTTT,CASSSWTGEAGNTIYF
NA,TRBJ1-1,TRBV6-5,TRBD1,TGTGCCAGCAGGCGGAAGGGGGCCAATGAAGCTTTCTTT,CASRRKGANEAFF
NA,TRBJ2-3,TRBV6-4,TRBD1,TGTGCCAGCAGCGACAGGGGGCTAGCAGATACGCAGTATTTT,CASSDRGLADTQYF